The 19 T cell receptor beta chains below all came from one sample that was sequenced in a study of blood T cell repertoires in COVID-19. The table came from immunoSEQ multiplex PCR; TCRdb's copy has only in-frame clones and leaves some out. Among around 200,000 clones listed, 80% were seen once. Input material: PBMCs or T cells enriched from blood (not recorded which). These TCRs come from a woman between 40 and 55 years old with acute COVID-19.

The genes are TRBV6-6 and TRBJ2-7, with TRBD2 as a possible D gene (5 bases). Germline V CDR1 and CDR2: MNHNY, SVGAGI (reference sequence). CDR3 length equals 16 residues. V gave up 1 base and J gave up 8 bases, with 21 bases separating them. The CDR3 sequence is CASSYFQDLNEAQQYF. The CDR3 bases are TGTGCCAGCAGTTACTTCCAGGACTTAAATGAAGCCCAGCAGTACTTC.

Only a few counts were recorded for this clone. The J gene is TRBJ1-6, the V gene TRBV7-9, with D uncertain. The CDR3 runs to 16 residues. CDR1 and CDR2 from the germline V gene are SEHNR and FQNEAQ (reference sequence). Trimming removed 4 bases from V and 7 bases from J, with 17 bases in between. As DNA, the CDR3 is TGTGCCAGCAGCTCCTCCGACGACGGGTGGAATTCACCCCTCCACTTT. It is translated as CASSSSDDGWNSPLHF.

The rearrangement links TRBV15 to TRBJ2-7; D is uncertain. With 1 base removed from V and 3 bases from J, the gap between germline ends came to 13 bases. Germline V gene sequence: CDR1 LNHNV, CDR2 YYDKDF (reference sequence). The CDR3 runs 15 residues. The CDR3 coding sequence is TGTGCCACCAGCAGAGTTGGGCGCTTCAACTACGAGCAGTACTTC. Translation gives CATSRVGRFNYEQYF.

In its sample, this clone was seen once. The rearrangement links TRBV27 to TRBJ1-2; 8 bases line up with TRBD1. Germline CDR1 is MNHEY and CDR2 is SMNVEV (reference sequence). The CDR3 is 15 residues long. V lost 5 bases, J lost 0 bases, and 5 bases stayed unmatched. The CDR3 region is CASSGRGRSNYGYTF. DNA of the CDR3: TGTGCCAGCAGTGGCAGGGGGCGGTCTAACTATGGCTACACCTTC.

Only a few counts were recorded for this clone. The V and J genes are TRBV5-1 and TRBJ2-7; TRBD1 aligns across 8 bases. The CDR3 length is 15 residues. The trim removed 0 bases at V and 5 bases at J, leaving 7 bases unmatched. Germline V gene sequence: CDR1 SGHRS, CDR2 YFSETQ. This CDR3 is CASSLAGTGIDEQYF. The CDR3 region has the DNA TGCGCCAGCAGCTTGGCCGGGACAGGTATCGACGAGCAGTACTTC.

This clone was counted only a few times. J is TRBJ1-1 and V is TRBV27; D may be TRBD1 (5 bases). CDR1 is MNHEY, CDR2 SMNVEV, per germline (reference sequence). The CDR3 covers 14 residues. Trimming took 3 bases from V and 3 from J, leaving 11 bases between them. CDR3 sequence: CASSFRAWDTEAFF. As DNA, the CDR3 is TGTGCCAGCAGTTTCAGGGCTTGGGACACTGAAGCTTTCTTT.

J is TRBJ1-1 and V is TRBV7-2, with D uncertain. V lost 5 bases to trimming and J lost 0 bases, with 10 bases between them. Germline assignment: CDR1 SGHTA and CDR2 FQGNSA. The CDR3 runs to 14 residues. CDR3 region: CASSLDGMNTEAFF. CDR3 coding DNA: TGTGCCAGCAGCCTTGACGGGATGAACACTGAAGCTTTCTTT.

This chain connects TRBV9 to TRBJ2-7, with a possible D match to TRBD1 (6 bases). The CDR3 has 16 amino acids. Germline assignment: CDR1 SGDLS and CDR2 YYNGEE. The V gene lost 0 bases and the J gene lost 3 bases, with 16 bases spanning the gap. The CDR3 protein is CASSVAGTTAIYEQYF. CDR3 in DNA: TGTGCCAGCAGCGTAGCAGGGACAACGGCTATCTACGAGCAGTACTTC. Supplemented by reference TRBV9 and TRBJ2-7, the full variable domain reads DSGVTQTPKHLITATGQRVTLRCSPRSGDLSVYWYQQSLDQGLQFLIQYYNGEERAKGNILERFSAQQFPDLHSELNLSSLELGDSALYFCASSVAGTTAIYEQYFGPGTRLTVT.

This clone was seen a single time. The V gene is TRBV6-1, the J gene TRBJ1-1, with 8 bases fitting TRBD1. The trim removed 3 bases at V and 10 bases at J, leaving 4 bases unmatched. The CDR3 has 12 residues. The germline CDR1 and CDR2 sequences are MNHNS and SASEGT. For the CDR3, the DNA is TGTGCCAGCAGTGACAGGGGGCAGGCAGCTTTCTTT. This sequence encodes CASSDRGQAAFF.

The chain is built from TRBV3-1 (or the pseudogene TRBV3-2) and TRBJ2-3; 11 positions agree with TRBD2. The length of the CDR3 is 15 residues. Per germline, CDR1 LGHDT and CDR2 YNNKEL (reference sequence). Trimming took 6 bases from V and 0 from J; bases not matched to a gene: 2. The CDR3 DNA follows: TGTGCCAGCAGAATAGCGGGGGGGAGCACAGATACGCAGTATTTT. The encoded protein is CASRIAGGSTDTQYF.

This clone was observed once. J is TRBJ2-7 and V is TRBV5-6, with 8 nucleotides matching TRBD1. This CDR3 comprises 16 residues. J was trimmed by 1 base and V by 4 bases; bases with no gene match: 10. The germline V gene encodes CDR1 SGHDT and CDR2 YYEEEE. CDR3 bases: TGTGCCAGCAGCGTCAGGACAGGGAAGAAATCCTACGAGCAGTACTTC. Protein: CASSVRTGKKSYEQYF.

This chain uses TRBV6-2 or TRBV6-3 with TRBJ1-4, with D unclear. Trimming removed 2 bases from V and 0 bases from J, with 7 bases in between. Per germline, CDR1 MNHEY and CDR2 SVGEGT. The CDR3 sequence is 15 residues long. CDR3 amino acids: CASSYGDSTNEKLFF. DNA of the CDR3: TGTGCCAGCAGTTACGGAGACTCAACTAATGAAAAACTGTTTTTT.

The chain joins TRBV7-2 to TRBJ1-2, with 9 bases fitting TRBD1. Germline V lookup: CDR1 SGHTA, CDR2 FQGNSA. V dropped 5 bases and J dropped 4; count of bases not matched to a gene: 5. This CDR3 is 14 amino acids long. The CDR3 spells CASSRDRDSYGYTF. CDR3 DNA sequence: TGTGCCAGCAGCAGGGACAGGGACTCCTATGGCTACACCTTC.

The chain employs TRBV6-1 and TRBJ1-1; weak D call: TRBD1 (5 bases). The CDR3 runs 14 residues. CDR1 MNHNS and CDR2 SASEGT come from the germline V gene. V was trimmed by 3 bases and J by 5 bases, leaving 13 bases between them. CDR3 sequence (DNA): TGTGCCAGCAGTGAGGGGACGGAGGGAACTGAAGCTTTCTTT. Encoded protein: CASSEGTEGTEAFF.

The J gene is TRBJ2-7, the V gene TRBV4-3; TRBD1 agrees at 9 bases. Germline V lookup: CDR1 LGHNA, CDR2 YSLEER. The trim removed 3 bases at V and 2 bases at J, leaving 5 bases unmatched. The CDR3 loop spans 15 amino acids. The CDR3 DNA sequence: TGCGCCAGCAGCCAGTCACGACAGGGGGCCTACGAGCAGTACTTC. Residues: CASSQSRQGAYEQYF.

The J gene is TRBJ2-5, the V gene TRBV3-1 (or the pseudogene TRBV3-2), with D possibly TRBD2 on 5 matching bases. The ends were cut back, 1 base at V and 1 base at J, with 16 bases in the middle. The length of the CDR3 is 17 residues. Germline CDR1 reads LGHDT; CDR2 reads YNNKEL (reference sequence). CDR3 in amino acids: CASSQGARASAQETQYF. CDR3 nucleotide sequence: TGTGCCAGCAGCCAAGGGGCGAGGGCGTCGGCCCAAGAGACCCAGTACTTC.

The chain joins TRBV6-4 to TRBJ2-3; perhaps TRBD2 as D (6 bases). The CDR3 spans 15 residues. V lost 0 bases and J lost 3, with 10 bases in between. The germline V gene encodes CDR1 MRHNA and CDR2 SNTAGT. In nucleotides, the CDR3 is TGTGCCAGCAGTGACTCGGAGGGAGCGACAGATACGCAGTATTTT. Translating it yields CASSDSEGATDTQYF.

The gene calls are TRBV15 and TRBJ1-2; 7 bases align to TRBD1. This CDR3 is 14 amino acids long. Germline-derived CDR1 and CDR2 are LNHNV and YYDKDF (reference sequence). J lost 8 bases, V lost 0 bases, and 6 bases had no gene match. The CDR3 DNA sequence: TGTGCCACCAGCAGAGATTTGACAGGGAGCGGCTACACCTTC. Its protein product is CATSRDLTGSGYTF.

The rearrangement uses TRBV7-2 and TRBJ1-2, with 10 positions matching TRBD1. Losses at the gene ends were 5 bases for V and 5 bases for J; bases not matched to a gene: 8. Looked up from germline, CDR1 is SGHTA and CDR2 is FQGNSA. CDR3 length: 15 amino acids. CDR3 bases: TGTGCCAGCAGCCCGCGGACAGGGGGAGCGTATGGCTACACCTTC. Translating it yields CASSPRTGGAYGYTF. Variable domain in full (rest from reference TRBV7-2 and TRBJ1-2): GAGVSQSPSNKVTEKGKDVELRCDPISGHTALYWYRQSLGQGLEFLIYFQGNSAPDKSGLPSDRFSAERTGGSVSTLTIQRTQQEDSAVYLCASSPRTGGAYGYTFGSGTRLTVV.